Shown below are 31 T cell receptor beta chains from a single sample sequenced in a study of memory CD4+ T cells and cytomegalovirus serostatus. The data were produced by immunoSEQ multiplex PCR, yet TCRdb's version contains in-frame clones alone and is incomplete. The data contain tens of thousands of clones, 76% of them singletons. Single viable CD3+CD4+CD8-CD45RO+ cells were sorted as the memory CD4+ T cells. Sequenced material: memory CD4+ T cells from blood. The receptors were sampled from an adult in good health and CMV-seropositive.

This clone was counted a single time. The chain links TRBV15 to TRBJ2-5; D is perhaps TRBD1 (6 bases). The CDR3 contains 19 residues. Germline CDR1 and CDR2: LNHNV and YYDKDF (reference sequence). Trimming stripped 1 base from V and 1 base from J, with 22 bases between. CDR3 region: CATSRARLTRGRSQETQYF. DNA of the CDR3: TGTGCCACCAGCAGAGCCCGACTGACCAGGGGACGGTCCCAAGAGACCCAGTACTTC. Drawing the rest from reference TRBV15 and TRBJ2-5, the complete variable domain is DAMVIQNPRYQVTQFGKPVTLSCSQTLNHNVMYWYQQKSSQAPKLLFHYYDKDFNNEADTPDNFQSRRPNTSFCFLDIRSPGLGDTAMYLCATSRARLTRGRSQETQYFGPGTRLLVL.

V usage is TRBV6-1 and J usage is TRBJ2-2; D is tentatively TRBD1 or TRBD2 (6 bases each). Trimming removed 8 bases from V and 4 bases from J, with 14 bases in between. Germline CDR1 and CDR2: MNHNS and SASEGT. This CDR3 comprises 14 residues. The CDR3 loop is CASLPWGATGELFF. DNA of the CDR3: TGTGCCAGCCTTCCATGGGGGGCCACCGGGGAGCTGTTTTTT.

The gene calls are TRBV5-5 and TRBJ2-7; D gene ambiguous. CDR3 length: 13 amino acids. Germline CDR1 reads SGHKS; CDR2 reads YYEKEE (reference sequence). Trimming stripped 4 bases from V and 5 bases from J, with 13 bases between. The CDR3 reads CASSIIQSDEQYF. The CDR3 DNA follows: TGTGCCAGCAGCATAATACAGTCGGACGAGCAGTACTTC.

The chain employs TRBV7-3 and TRBJ2-2; no clear D gene. The CDR3 consists of 13 residues. V gave up 5 bases and J gave up 8 bases, with 12 bases separating them. The germline V gene encodes CDR1 SGHTA and CDR2 FQGTGA. As DNA, the CDR3 is TGTGCCAGCAGCCCGAGACGATCTGGGGAGCTGTTTTTT. This translates into CASSPRRSGELFF.

V usage is TRBV5-1 and J usage is TRBJ2-2; weak D call: TRBD1 (7 bases). In germline, CDR1 is SGHRS, CDR2 YFSETQ. The V gene lost 3 bases and the J gene lost 1 base, with 19 bases spanning the gap. This CDR3 is built from 18 residues. The CDR3 coding sequence is TGCGCCAGCAGCTGGGAGGAGGGGGCCCCTAGGAACACCGGGGAGCTGTTTTTT. It yields the protein CASSWEEGAPRNTGELFF.

The genes are TRBV7-9 and TRBJ1-2, with D perhaps matching TRBD1 (5 bases). Germline V gives CDR1 SEHNR, CDR2 FQNEAQ (reference sequence). Trimming shortened V by 5 bases and J by 0 bases, and 10 bases separated the two germline ends. The CDR3 is 14 residues long. The CDR3 coding sequence is TGTGCCAGCAGCCGGGGGACCACTAACTATGGCTACACCTTC. Encoded protein: CASSRGTTNYGYTF.

The chain links TRBV6-5 to TRBJ1-1; D may be TRBD1 (5 bases). From germline, CDR1 is MNHEY and CDR2 SVGAGI. The CDR3 contains 14 residues. With 2 bases removed from V and 1 base from J, the gap between germline ends came to 8 bases. The CDR3 protein is CASSYRGRNTEAFF. The CDR3 DNA reads as TGTGCCAGCAGTTACAGGGGTAGGAACACTGAAGCTTTCTTT.

This clone appeared once. The genes are TRBV10-3 and TRBJ1-1; no reliable D call. The length of the CDR3 is 11 residues. V shed 8 bases and J shed 3 bases, with 7 bases lying between them. Per germline, CDR1 ENHRY and CDR2 SYGVKD. The DNA of the CDR3 is TGTGCCATCGGACGTGACACTGAAGCTTTCTTT. Translation gives CAIGRDTEAFF.

This clone was seen a few times. The V and J genes are TRBV6-1 and TRBJ1-1, with 7 positions matching TRBD1. Trimming at V came to 6 bases and at J to 3 bases, leaving 7 bases not matched to a gene. The V gene's germline CDR1 is MNHNS and CDR2 SASEGT. CDR3 size: 14 residues. The CDR3 coding sequence is TGTGCCAGCAGCCGACAGGGATGGGACACTGAAGCTTTCTTT. Translation gives CASSRQGWDTEAFF.

As for this clone: Other DNA sequences in this sample translate to the same CDR3. The J gene is TRBJ2-7, the V gene TRBV10-2, with TRBD2 matching 10 bases. V gave up 6 bases and J gave up 0 bases; unmatched junction bases: 5. Germline CDR1 is WSHSY and CDR2 is SAAADI. This CDR3 contains 15 residues. The CDR3 sequence is CASSDSSGSSYEQYF. CDR3 nucleotides: TGCGCCAGCAGCGACTCTAGCGGGAGCTCCTACGAGCAGTACTTC.

This sequence joins TRBV28 and TRBJ2-2; 8 bases line up with TRBD1. With 6 bases clipped from V and 0 bases from J, the junction kept 6 bases outside the gene matches. In germline, CDR1 is MDHEN, CDR2 SYDVKM. The CDR3 runs to 16 residues. CDR3 sequence (DNA): TGTGCCAGCAGCCCATGGACAGGGCCGAACACCGGGGAGCTGTTTTTT. Encoded protein: CASSPWTGPNTGELFF.

This rearrangement joins TRBV4-1 to TRBJ1-1, with D possibly matching TRBD1 (5 bases). The CDR3 length is 14 residues. V was pared by 3 bases and J by 1 base, with 9 bases between. CDR1 MGHRA and CDR2 YSYEKL come from the germline V gene. CDR3 residues: CASSQITGNTEAFF. The CDR3 bases are TGCGCCAGCAGCCAGATAACAGGGAACACTGAAGCTTTCTTT.

This chain connects TRBV11-2 to TRBJ2-1, with TRBD1 identical over 9 bases. Per the germline V gene, CDR1 is SGHAT and CDR2 is FQNNGV. With 7 bases clipped from V and 3 bases from J, the junction kept 7 bases outside the gene matches. CDR3 size: 15 residues. The CDR3 here is CASTLGTGNYNEQFF. CDR3 in DNA: TGTGCCAGCACTCTTGGGACAGGGAACTACAATGAGCAGTTCTTC.

The chain uses TRBV11-3 and TRBJ2-2; D gene unclear. CDR3 length: 11 residues. V lost 5 bases and J lost 7, with 5 bases in between. From germline, CDR1 is SGHNT and CDR2 YENEEA. This chain's CDR3 is CASSQGGELFF. As DNA, the CDR3 is TGTGCCAGCAGCCAAGGCGGGGAGCTGTTTTTT. Using reference TRBV11-3 and TRBJ2-2 for the parts outside the CDR3, the full variable domain is EAGVVQSPRYKIIEKKQPVAFWCNPISGHNTLYWYLQNLGQGPELLIRYENEEAVDDSQLPKDRFSAERLKGVDSTLKIQPAELGDSAVYLCASSQGGELFFGEGSRLTVL.

The V gene is TRBV11-1, the J gene TRBJ1-6; a weak D match, TRBD1 (6 bases). V lost 3 bases and J lost 9, with 15 bases in between. Germline CDR1 reads SGHAT; CDR2 reads FQDESV (reference sequence). CDR3 length equals 15 residues. CDR3 nucleotide sequence: TGTGCCAGCAGCTTGGGCAGGGGAATGTCTTCACCCCTCCACTTT. Amino acid sequence: CASSLGRGMSSPLHF.

The gene calls are TRBV14 and TRBJ2-3; 10 bases line up with TRBD2. V trimming: 1 base; J trimming: 5 bases; junction bases outside the gene matches: 6. CDR3 length: 16 residues. Germline V gene data show CDR1 as SGHDN and CDR2 as FVKESK. CDR3 coding DNA: TGTGCCAGCAGCCAAGTGGCTAGCGGGGGTAGAGATACGCAGTATTTT. It specifies CASSQVASGGRDTQYF.

The chain employs TRBV28 and TRBJ1-2, with TRBD1 as a possible D gene (6 bases). The CDR3 consists of 13 residues. Trimming took 6 bases from V and 4 from J, leaving 12 bases between them. Looked up from germline, CDR1 is MDHEN and CDR2 is SYDVKM. CDR3 DNA: TGTGCCAGCAGAGGTGGGACAACCTATGGCTACACCTTC. Its protein is CASRGGTTYGYTF.

The CDR3: CASSPGPSNQPQHF. CDR3 nucleotide sequence: TGTGCCAGCAGCCCGGGCCCTAGCAATCAGCCCCAGCATTTT. The chain couples TRBV5-4 to TRBJ1-5, with no clear D. This CDR3 contains 14 residues. Germline V gene data show CDR1 as SGHNT and CDR2 as YYREEE (reference sequence). V was pared by 4 bases and J by 0 bases, with 8 bases between.

The chain uses TRBV28 and TRBJ2-1; TRBD1 is a possible D gene (6 bases). The CDR3 totals 13 residues. V shed 6 bases and J shed 9 bases, with 15 bases lying between them. Germline assignment: CDR1 MDHEN and CDR2 SYDVKM. The chain's CDR3 is CASRMDSGGEQFF. CDR3 in DNA: TGTGCCAGCAGGATGGACAGTGGGGGTGAGCAGTTCTTC.

The rearrangement uses TRBV12-5 and TRBJ2-7; D uncertain. Trimming left V 4 bases short and J 2 bases short, with 9 bases between. The germline gives CDR1 LGHNT, CDR2 FRNRAP. This CDR3 has 13 amino acids. In DNA form, the CDR3 reads TGTGCTAGTGGTTCACCGGGTCCCTACGAGCAGTACTTC. It yields the protein CASGSPGPYEQYF.

The chain has TRBV30 and TRBJ2-1; D is possibly TRBD1 (6 bases). CDR3 length: 12 amino acids. CDR1 is GTSNPN and CDR2 is SVGIG in the germline V gene (reference sequence). The ends were cut back, 6 bases at V and 9 bases at J, with 15 bases in the middle. The CDR3 loop is CACSPVGAEQFF. The DNA of the CDR3 is TGTGCCTGCAGCCCCGTGGGGGCTGAGCAGTTCTTC.

The rearrangement uses TRBV30 and TRBJ2-7; perhaps TRBD1 as D (5 bases). In germline, CDR1 is GTSNPN, CDR2 SVGIG (reference sequence). The CDR3 contains 12 residues. Deletions cut 2 bases from V and 4 bases from J, with 9 bases between. CDR3 nucleotides: TGTGCCTGGAGTTCAGGGCCTTACGAGCAGTACTTC. Translating gives CAWSSGPYEQYF.

V gene TRBV21-1 combines with J gene TRBJ2-7; the table calls TRBD1, which could not be checked here. TRBV21-1 has pseudogene status. The CDR3 has 16 amino acids. The CDR3 region is CASSGYRGYPSYEQYF. CDR3 coding DNA: TGTGCCAGCAGCGGCTACAGGGGCTACCCTTCCTACGAGCAGTACTTC.

V and J are TRBV5-1 and TRBJ2-2, with 7 positions matching TRBD2. J gave up 1 base and V 4 bases, and 10 bases lay outside the gene matches. Per germline, CDR1 SGHRS and CDR2 YFSETQ. The CDR3 runs 17 residues. The CDR3 sequence: CASSALPGLLNTGELFF. Written as DNA, the CDR3 is TGCGCCAGCAGCGCCCTACCGGGACTACTGAACACCGGGGAGCTGTTTTTT.

This clone was picked up a small number of times. The chain employs TRBV4-3 and TRBJ2-2, with D perhaps TRBD1 or TRBD2 (5 bases each). The CDR3 spans 15 residues. V lost 4 bases, J lost 4 bases, and 13 bases lay in between. Germline V CDR1 and CDR2: LGHNA, YSLEER. The CDR3 region is CASSLRPGTTGELFF. The DNA of the CDR3 is TGCGCCAGCAGCCTAAGGCCGGGGACCACCGGGGAGCTGTTTTTT.

J is TRBJ2-3 and V is TRBV10-3, with D hard to call. There are 12 residues in the CDR3. V was shortened by 2 bases and J by 6 bases, with 6 bases between the two germline ends. Per germline, CDR1 ENHRY and CDR2 SYGVKD. DNA of the CDR3: TGTGCCATCAGTGAGAATGGTGATACGCAGTATTTT. Translated, it gives CAISENGDTQYF.

The table lists this clone with a few counts. The chain employs TRBV6-6 and TRBJ2-3, with 8 bases fitting TRBD2. V gave up 11 bases and J gave up 4 bases; unmatched junction bases: 11. CDR1 and CDR2 from the germline V gene are MNHNY and SVGAGI (reference sequence). The CDR3 is 14 residues long. CDR3 DNA: TGTGCCGCAACTCGACTAGCGAATTCAGATACGCAGTATTTT. Amino acids: CAATRLANSDTQYF.

The genes are TRBV18 and TRBJ2-2; TRBD1 matches at 7 bases. V shed 3 bases and J 3 bases; nucleotides not matched to a gene: 4. The CDR3 has 15 residues. Germline lookup yields CDR1 KGHSH and CDR2 LQKENI. CDR3 loop: CASSPTGTDTGELFF. CDR3 in DNA: TGTGCCAGCTCACCTACCGGGACAGACACCGGGGAGCTGTTTTTT.

The chain carries TRBV4-1 and TRBJ1-2, with D unclear. Germline CDR1 reads MGHRA; CDR2 reads YSYEKL. The V end was cut by 2 bases, the J end by 7 bases, with 11 bases between. The CDR3 has 13 residues. The chain's CDR3 is CASSQPRASGYTF. The CDR3 nucleotides are TGCGCCAGCAGCCAACCTCGGGCTTCTGGCTACACCTTC.

The chain couples TRBV5-1 to TRBJ2-1; TRBD2 matches at 7 bases. V shed 4 bases and J 4 bases; nucleotides not matched to a gene: 11. The CDR3 has 16 amino acids. Germline lookup yields CDR1 SGHRS and CDR2 YFSETQ. Here the CDR3 reads CASSAHLAANYNEQFF. The CDR3 DNA sequence: TGCGCCAGCAGCGCCCATCTAGCGGCTAATTACAATGAGCAGTTCTTC.

The CDR3 DNA reads TGTGCCAGCAGTGAGACCTTGAACACTGAAGCTTTCTTT. The encoded protein is CASSETLNTEAFF. The chain employs TRBV6-1 and TRBJ1-1, with no clear D. From germline, CDR1 is MNHNS and CDR2 SASEGT. Trimming cost V 3 bases and J 0 bases, with 5 bases left between them. CDR3 length: 13 amino acids.